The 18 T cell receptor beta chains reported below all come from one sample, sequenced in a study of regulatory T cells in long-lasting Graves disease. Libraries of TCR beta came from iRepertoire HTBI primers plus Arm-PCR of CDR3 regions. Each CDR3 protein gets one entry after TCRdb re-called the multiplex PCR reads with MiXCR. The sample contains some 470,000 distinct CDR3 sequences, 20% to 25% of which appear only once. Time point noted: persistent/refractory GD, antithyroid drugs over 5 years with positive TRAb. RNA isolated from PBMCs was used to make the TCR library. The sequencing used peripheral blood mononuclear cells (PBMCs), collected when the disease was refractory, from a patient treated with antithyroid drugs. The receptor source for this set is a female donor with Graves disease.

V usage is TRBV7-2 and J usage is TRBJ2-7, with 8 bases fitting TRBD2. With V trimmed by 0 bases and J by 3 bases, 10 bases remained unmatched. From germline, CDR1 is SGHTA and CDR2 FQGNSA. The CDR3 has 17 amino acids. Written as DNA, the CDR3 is TGTGCCAGCAGCTTAGCAGCGGGAGCCGGTTCCCACTACGAGCAGTACTTC. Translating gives CASSLAAGAGSHYEQYF.

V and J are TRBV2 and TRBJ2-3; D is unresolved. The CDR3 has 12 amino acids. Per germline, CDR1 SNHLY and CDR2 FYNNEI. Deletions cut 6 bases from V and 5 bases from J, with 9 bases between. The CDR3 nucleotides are TGTGCCAGCAGCCGGACCCGAGATACGCAGTATTTT. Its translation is CASSRTRDTQYF.

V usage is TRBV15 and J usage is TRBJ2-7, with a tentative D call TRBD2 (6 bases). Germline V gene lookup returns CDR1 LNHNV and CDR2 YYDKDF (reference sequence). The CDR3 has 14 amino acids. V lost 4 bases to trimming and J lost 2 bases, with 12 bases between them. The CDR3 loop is CATSTSGETYEQYF. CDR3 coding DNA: TGTGCCACCAGCACCTCGGGGGAGACCTACGAGCAGTACTTC. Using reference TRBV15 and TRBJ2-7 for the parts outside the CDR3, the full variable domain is DAMVIQNPRYQVTQFGKPVTLSCSQTLNHNVMYWYQQKSSQAPKLLFHYYDKDFNNEADTPDNFQSRRPNTSFCFLDIRSPGLGDTAMYLCATSTSGETYEQYFGPGTRLTVT.

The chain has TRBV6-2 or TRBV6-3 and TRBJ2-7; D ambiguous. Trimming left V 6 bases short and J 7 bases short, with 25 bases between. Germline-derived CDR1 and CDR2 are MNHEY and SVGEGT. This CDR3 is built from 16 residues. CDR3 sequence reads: CASSSGLLRANLEQYF. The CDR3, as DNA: TGTGCCAGCAGCTCCGGCCTCCTACGAGCGAACCTGGAGCAGTACTTC.

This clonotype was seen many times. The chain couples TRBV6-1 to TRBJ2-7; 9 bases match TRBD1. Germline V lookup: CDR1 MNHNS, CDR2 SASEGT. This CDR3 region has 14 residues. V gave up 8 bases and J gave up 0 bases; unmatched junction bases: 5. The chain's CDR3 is CASSWTGDSYEQYF. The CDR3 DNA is TGTGCCAGCTCCTGGACAGGGGACTCCTACGAGCAGTACTTC.

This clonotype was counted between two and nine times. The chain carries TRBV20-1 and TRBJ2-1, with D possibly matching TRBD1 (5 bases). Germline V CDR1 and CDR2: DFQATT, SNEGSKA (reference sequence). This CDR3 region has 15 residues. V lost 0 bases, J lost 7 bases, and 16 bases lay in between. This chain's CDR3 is CSAREPRTIGNEQFF. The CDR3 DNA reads TGCAGTGCTAGAGAACCCCGGACAATCGGGAATGAGCAGTTCTTC.

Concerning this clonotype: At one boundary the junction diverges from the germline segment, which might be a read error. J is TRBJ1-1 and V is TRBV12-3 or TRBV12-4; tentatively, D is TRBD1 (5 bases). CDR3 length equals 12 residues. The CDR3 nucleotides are TGTGCCAGCAGTTGGGGGAACGCTGAAGCTTTCTTT. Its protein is CASSWGNAEAFF.

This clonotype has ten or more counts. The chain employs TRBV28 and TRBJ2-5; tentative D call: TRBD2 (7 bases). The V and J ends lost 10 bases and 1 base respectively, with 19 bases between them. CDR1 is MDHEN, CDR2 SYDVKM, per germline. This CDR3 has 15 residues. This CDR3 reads CATRGGLGLQETQYF. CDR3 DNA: TGTGCCACTCGCGGGGGCCTAGGACTCCAAGAGACCCAGTACTTC.

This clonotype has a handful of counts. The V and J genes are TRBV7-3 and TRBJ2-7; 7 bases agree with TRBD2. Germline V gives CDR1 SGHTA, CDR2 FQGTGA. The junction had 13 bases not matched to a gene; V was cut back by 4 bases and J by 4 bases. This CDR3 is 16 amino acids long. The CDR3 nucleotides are TGTGCCAGCAGCTCACCCCTTAGCGGGCGTTCATACGAGCAGTACTTC. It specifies CASSSPLSGRSYEQYF.

In DNA form, the CDR3 reads TGCGCCAGCAGCCAAGACCCCTTGGGCTCCTACGAGCAGTACTTC. Amino acid sequence: CASSQDPLGSYEQYF. This chain uses TRBV4-1 with TRBJ2-7; D is unclear. This CDR3 comprises 15 residues. Germline V lookup: CDR1 MGHRA, CDR2 YSYEKL. The V end was cut by 0 bases, the J end by 0 bases, with 9 bases between.

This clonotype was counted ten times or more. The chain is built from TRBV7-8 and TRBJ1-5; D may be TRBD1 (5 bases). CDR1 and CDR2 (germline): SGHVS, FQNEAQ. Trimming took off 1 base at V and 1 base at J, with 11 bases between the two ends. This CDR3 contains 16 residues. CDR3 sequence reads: CASSLGAGLSNQPQHF. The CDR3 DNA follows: TGTGCCAGCAGCTTAGGGGCAGGGCTCAGCAATCAGCCCCAGCATTTT.

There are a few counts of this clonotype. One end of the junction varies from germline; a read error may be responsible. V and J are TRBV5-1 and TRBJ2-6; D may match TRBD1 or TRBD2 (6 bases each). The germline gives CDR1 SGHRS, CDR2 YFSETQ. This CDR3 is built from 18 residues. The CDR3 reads CASRELGGPISGANILTF. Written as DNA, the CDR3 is TGCGCCAGCAGGGAGCTAGGGGGGCCGATCTCTGGGGCCAACATCCTGACTTTC.

CDR3 sequence: CASSSPGTSGLSYNEQFF. For the CDR3, the DNA is TGTGCCAGCAGCTCTCCCGGGACTAGCGGCCTCTCCTACAATGAGCAGTTCTTC. This chain connects TRBV7-9 to TRBJ2-1, with 11 bases fitting TRBD2. The V gene end was trimmed by 4 bases and the J gene end by 0 bases; junction bases not matched to a gene: 8. CDR3 length: 18 amino acids. Per germline, CDR1 SEHNR and CDR2 FQNEAQ (reference sequence).

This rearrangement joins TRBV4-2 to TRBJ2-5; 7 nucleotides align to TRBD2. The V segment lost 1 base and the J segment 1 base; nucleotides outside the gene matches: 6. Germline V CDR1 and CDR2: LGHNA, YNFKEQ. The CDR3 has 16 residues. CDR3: CASSQVGGWAQETQYF. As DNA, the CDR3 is TGTGCCAGCAGCCAAGTCGGGGGGTGGGCCCAAGAGACCCAGTACTTC.

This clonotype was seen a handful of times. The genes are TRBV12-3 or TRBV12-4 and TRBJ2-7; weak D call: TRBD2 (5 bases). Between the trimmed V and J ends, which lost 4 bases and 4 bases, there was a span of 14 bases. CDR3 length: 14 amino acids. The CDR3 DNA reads TGTGCCAGCAGTTCACTCCCGGGGAGTTACGAGCAGTACTTC. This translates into CASSSLPGSYEQYF.

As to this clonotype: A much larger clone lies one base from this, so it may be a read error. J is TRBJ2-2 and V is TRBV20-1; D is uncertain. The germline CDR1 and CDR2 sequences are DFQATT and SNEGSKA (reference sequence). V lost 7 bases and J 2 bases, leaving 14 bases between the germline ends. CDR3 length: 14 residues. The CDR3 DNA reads TGCAGTGGTAGTGATGAGAGCAACACCGGGGAGCTGTTTTTT. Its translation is CSGSDESNTGELFF.

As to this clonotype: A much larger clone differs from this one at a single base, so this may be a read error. CDR3 coding DNA: TGTGCCAGCCGTCGGGGGGCAACCGGGGAGCTGTTTTTT. Protein: CASRRGATGELFF. V is TRBV2 and J is TRBJ2-2; TRBD2 is a possible D gene (7 bases). In germline, CDR1 is SNHLY, CDR2 FYNNEI. The CDR3 extends over 13 amino acids. The V gene lost 8 bases and the J gene lost 5 bases, with 12 bases spanning the gap.

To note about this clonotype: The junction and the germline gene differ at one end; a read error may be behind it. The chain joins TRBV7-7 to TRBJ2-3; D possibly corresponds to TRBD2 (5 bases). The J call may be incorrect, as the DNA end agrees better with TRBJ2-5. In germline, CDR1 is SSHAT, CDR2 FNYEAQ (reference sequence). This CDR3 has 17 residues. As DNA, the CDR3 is TGTGCTAGCAGCTTGAGTGTTGGGAGAGAACTGAGAGGGACCCAGTACTTC. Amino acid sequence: CASSLSVGRELRGTQYF.